Presented here are 10 T cell receptor beta chains from one specimen sequenced in a study of cytomegalovirus exposure and HLA in healthy donors. Primers: 60 Vbeta forward and 13 Jbeta reverse. Here immunoSEQ multiplex PCR was the method, and the copy in TCRdb shows in-frame clones only, minus some. Among 200,000 or so clones listed, more than 60% were seen once. Sequencing was carried out using PBMCs. These receptors originate from a man aged 45-65 years in good health and CMV-seronegative.

This clone was seen a few times. One end of the junction does not line up with germline, which may come from a read error. CDR3 coding DNA: TGTTCCAGCAGCAACGGGAGGGGAGCGGGAGACGTCTCCTACAATGAGCAGTTCTTC. Protein sequence: CSSSNGRGAGDVSYNEQFF. J is TRBJ2-1 and V is TRBV7-9; 8 bases map to TRBD2. The CDR3 spans 19 residues. In germline, CDR1 is SEHNR, CDR2 FQNEAQ (reference sequence).

The chain has TRBV2 and TRBJ2-1; 7 bases are a match to TRBD2. The CDR3 extends over 14 amino acids. CDR1 is SNHLY and CDR2 is FYNNEI in the germline V gene. After removal of 6 bases from V and 0 bases from J, the junction contained 2 bases not matched to a gene. Written as DNA, the CDR3 is TGTGCCAGCAGGGGGGGGGACTCCTACAATGAGCAGTTCTTC. This codes for CASRGGDSYNEQFF.

The chain links TRBV27 to TRBJ1-4; D remains unclear. The CDR3 length is 14 residues. Germline CDR1 reads MNHEY; CDR2 reads SMNVEV (reference sequence). V shed 5 bases and J shed 4 bases, with 11 bases lying between them. The CDR3 is CASSKREGNEKLFF. CDR3 in DNA: TGTGCCAGCAGTAAGCGAGAGGGTAATGAAAAACTGTTTTTT.

The chain recombines TRBV28 with TRBJ1-2, with 7 bases fitting TRBD1. CDR1 and CDR2 (germline): MDHEN, SYDVKM. The CDR3 is 15 residues long. Trimming cost V 5 bases and J 0 bases; bases outside gene matches: 6. The CDR3 bases are TGTGCCAGCAGTACGTACAGGGGAACTAACTATGGCTACACCTTC. Its protein is CASSTYRGTNYGYTF.

The V gene is TRBV27, the J gene TRBJ1-1; 9 bases match TRBD1. CDR3 length: 14 amino acids. CDR1 and CDR2 (germline): MNHEY, SMNVEV (reference sequence). Trimming took 6 bases from V and 3 from J; bases not matched to a gene: 5. The CDR3 nucleotides read TGTGCCAGCAGCTGGGGACAGGGTTACACTGAAGCTTTCTTT. Amino acid sequence: CASSWGQGYTEAFF.

This clone was detected only once. The chain couples TRBV7-8 to TRBJ2-1; D unclear. V lost 3 bases and J lost 8, with 8 bases in between. CDR1 is SGHVS, CDR2 FQNEAQ, per germline. The CDR3 has 12 amino acids. CDR3 coding DNA: TGTGCCAGCAGCTTGGGCGACCATGAGCAGTTCTTC. Its protein is CASSLGDHEQFF.

The chain couples TRBV5-1 to TRBJ2-7, with 7 bases identical to TRBD1. Per germline, CDR1 SGHRS and CDR2 YFSETQ. The CDR3 has 15 amino acids. V lost 4 bases to trimming and J lost 2 bases; unmatched junction nucleotides: 9. The CDR3 region is CASSRGGTDTYEQYF. The DNA for the CDR3 is TGCGCCAGCAGCAGAGGGGGCACAGACACCTACGAGCAGTACTTC.

J is TRBJ2-2 and V is TRBV18, with D hard to call. V lost 1 base, J lost 2 bases, and 8 bases lay in between. The CDR3 is 15 amino acids. From germline, CDR1 is KGHSH and CDR2 LQKENI. CDR3 nucleotide sequence: TGTGCCAGCTCACCACTGAAACAAAACACCGGGGAGCTGTTTTTT. Protein product: CASSPLKQNTGELFF. The full variable domain, in which reference TRBV18 and TRBJ2-2 provide the parts outside the CDR3, is NAGVMQNPRHLVRRRGQEARLRCSPMKGHSHVYWYRQLPEEGLKFMVYLQKENIIDESGMPKERFSAEFPKEGPSILRIQQVVRGDSAAYFCASSPLKQNTGELFFGEGSRLTVL.

The genes are TRBV27 and TRBJ2-1, with 8 bases aligning to TRBD1. The CDR3 consists of 15 residues. From germline, CDR1 is MNHEY and CDR2 SMNVEV (reference sequence). The J segment lost 6 bases and the V segment lost 4 bases, leaving 8 bases of the junction unmatched. The CDR3 region has the DNA TGTGCCAGCAGTTCCTCGGGGACAGGCCTCAATGAGCAGTTCTTC. Translated, it gives CASSSSGTGLNEQFF.

V gene TRBV5-6 combines with J gene TRBJ2-3; tentatively, D is TRBD2 (5 bases). This CDR3 region has 14 residues. Germline values: CDR1 SGHDT, CDR2 YYEEEE. The germline V and J ends were trimmed by 1 base and 0 bases, with 6 bases remaining between them. The CDR3 region has the DNA TGTGCCAGCAGCTTGACGGGAAGCACAGATACGCAGTATTTT. Its translation: CASSLTGSTDTQYF. Looking up the rest from reference TRBV5-6 and TRBJ2-3 gives the full variable domain: DAGVTQSPTHLIKTRGQQVTLRCSPKSGHDTVSWYQQALGQGPQFIFQYYEEEERQRGNFPDRFSGHQFPNYSSELNVNALLLGDSALYLCASSLTGSTDTQYFGPGTRLTVL.